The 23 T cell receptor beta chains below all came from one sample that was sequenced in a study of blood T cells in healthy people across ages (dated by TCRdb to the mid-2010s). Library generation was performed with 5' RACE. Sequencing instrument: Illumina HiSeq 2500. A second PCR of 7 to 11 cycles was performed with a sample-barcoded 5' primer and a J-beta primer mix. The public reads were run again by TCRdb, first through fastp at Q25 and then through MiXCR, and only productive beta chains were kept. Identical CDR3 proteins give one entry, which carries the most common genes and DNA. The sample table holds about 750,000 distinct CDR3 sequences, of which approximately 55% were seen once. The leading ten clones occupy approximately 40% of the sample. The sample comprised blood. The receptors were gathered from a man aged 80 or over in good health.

The CDR3: CASSADPGTPNEKLFF. The CDR3 DNA is TGCGCCAGCAGCGCCGACCCCGGGACACCCAATGAAAAACTGTTTTTT. This chain joins TRBV5-1 and TRBJ1-4; maybe TRBD1 (6 bases). V lost 4 bases, J lost 5 bases, and 18 bases lay in between. The germline V gene encodes CDR1 SGHRS and CDR2 YFSETQ. CDR3 length equals 16 residues.

This CDR3 is CASSSGTTNNEQFF. The DNA for the CDR3 is TGTGCCAGTAGTAGCGGGACGACTAACAATGAGCAGTTCTTC. The chain couples TRBV19 to TRBJ2-1; D might be TRBD2 (6 bases). Germline-derived CDR1 and CDR2 are LNHDA and SQIVND (reference sequence). This CDR3 is 14 amino acids long. The ends were cut back, 4 bases at V and 5 bases at J, with 12 bases in the middle.

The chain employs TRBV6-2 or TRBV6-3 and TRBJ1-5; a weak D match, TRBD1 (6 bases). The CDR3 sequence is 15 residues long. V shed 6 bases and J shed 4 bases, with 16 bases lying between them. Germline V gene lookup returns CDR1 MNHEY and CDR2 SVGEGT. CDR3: CASRKGDRPNQPQHF. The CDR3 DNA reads TGTGCCAGCAGAAAAGGTGACAGGCCAAATCAGCCCCAGCATTTT.

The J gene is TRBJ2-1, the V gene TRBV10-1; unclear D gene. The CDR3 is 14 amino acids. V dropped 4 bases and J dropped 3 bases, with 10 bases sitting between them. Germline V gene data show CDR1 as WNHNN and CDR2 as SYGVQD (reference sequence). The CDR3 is CASSVGNLYNEQFF. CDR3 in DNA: TGCGCCAGCAGTGTAGGGAACCTCTACAATGAGCAGTTCTTC.

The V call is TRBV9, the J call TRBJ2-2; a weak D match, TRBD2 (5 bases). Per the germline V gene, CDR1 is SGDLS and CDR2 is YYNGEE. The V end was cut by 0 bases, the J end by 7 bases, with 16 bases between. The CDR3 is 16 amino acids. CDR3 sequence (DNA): TGTGCCAGCAGCGTAGGGGGAGATGTACTACACGGGGAGCTGTTTTTT. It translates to CASSVGGDVLHGELFF.

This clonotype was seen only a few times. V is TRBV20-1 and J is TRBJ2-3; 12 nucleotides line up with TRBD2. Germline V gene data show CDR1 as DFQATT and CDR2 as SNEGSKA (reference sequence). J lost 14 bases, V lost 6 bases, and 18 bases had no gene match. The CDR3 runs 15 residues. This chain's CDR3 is CSATRLAGDHRYAYF. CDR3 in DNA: TGCAGTGCGACTCGACTAGCGGGAGACCACAGATACGCGTATTTT.

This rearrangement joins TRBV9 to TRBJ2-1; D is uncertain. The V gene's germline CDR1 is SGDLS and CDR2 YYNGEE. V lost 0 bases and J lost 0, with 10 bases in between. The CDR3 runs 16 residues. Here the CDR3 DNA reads TGTGCCAGCAGCGTAGGAGGTCAGAGCTCCTACAATGAGCAGTTCTTC. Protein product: CASSVGGQSSYNEQFF.

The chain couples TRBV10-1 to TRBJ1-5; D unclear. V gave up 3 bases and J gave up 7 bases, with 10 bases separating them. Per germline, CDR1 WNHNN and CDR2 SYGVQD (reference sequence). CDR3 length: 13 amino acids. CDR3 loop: CASSDRGPQPQHF. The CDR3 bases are TGCGCCAGCAGTGATCGTGGTCCGCAGCCCCAGCATTTT.

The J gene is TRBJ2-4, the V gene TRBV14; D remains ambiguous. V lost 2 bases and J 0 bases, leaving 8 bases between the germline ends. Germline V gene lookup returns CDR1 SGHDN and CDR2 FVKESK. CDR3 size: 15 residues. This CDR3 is CASSQRGLAKNIQYF. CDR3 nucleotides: TGTGCCAGCAGCCAAAGAGGATTAGCCAAAAACATTCAGTACTTC.

The CDR3 spells CSVEFRTSGVTDTQYF. The CDR3 coding sequence is TGCAGCGTTGAATTTAGGACTAGCGGAGTCACAGATACGCAGTATTTT. V and J are TRBV29-1 and TRBJ2-3; TRBD2 matches 10 bases. Trimming removed 2 bases from V and 2 bases from J; junction bases left unmatched: 7. The V gene's germline CDR1 is SQVTM and CDR2 ANQGSEA. The CDR3 runs 16 residues.

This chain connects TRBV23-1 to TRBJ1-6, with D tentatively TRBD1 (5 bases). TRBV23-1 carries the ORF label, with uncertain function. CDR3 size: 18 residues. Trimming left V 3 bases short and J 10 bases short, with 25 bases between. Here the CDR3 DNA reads TGCGCCAGCAGTCAGACCGGGACGACTCCCATCGGGCGGTCACCCCTCCACTTT. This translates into CASSQTGTTPIGRSPLHF.

As DNA, the CDR3 is TGTGCCAGTAGTACCCCGGGACAGGGGAGGAACGAGCAGTACTTC. Translation gives CASSTPGQGRNEQYF. V usage is TRBV19 and J usage is TRBJ2-4; 10 bases map to TRBD1. TRBJ2-7 explains the end of the DNA better; the J call may be wrong. This CDR3 is built from 15 residues. From germline, CDR1 is LNHDA and CDR2 SQIVND (reference sequence).

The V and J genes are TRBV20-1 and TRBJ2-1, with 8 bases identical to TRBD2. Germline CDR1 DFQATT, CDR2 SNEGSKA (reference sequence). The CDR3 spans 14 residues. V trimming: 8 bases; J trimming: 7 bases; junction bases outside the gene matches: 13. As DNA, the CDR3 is TGCAGTCGAGGTAGCGGGATGGACGGGAATGAGCAGTTCTTC. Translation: CSRGSGMDGNEQFF.

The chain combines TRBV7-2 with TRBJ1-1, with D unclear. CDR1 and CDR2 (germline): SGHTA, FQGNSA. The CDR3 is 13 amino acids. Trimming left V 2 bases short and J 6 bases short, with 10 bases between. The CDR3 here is CASSLPPLPEAFF. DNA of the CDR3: TGTGCCAGCAGCTTACCCCCATTGCCTGAAGCTTTCTTT. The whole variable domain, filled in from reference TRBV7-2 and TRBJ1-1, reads GAGVSQSPSNKVTEKGKDVELRCDPISGHTALYWYRQSLGQGLEFLIYFQGNSAPDKSGLPSDRFSAERTGGSVSTLTIQRTQQEDSAVYLCASSLPPLPEAFFGQGTRLTVV.

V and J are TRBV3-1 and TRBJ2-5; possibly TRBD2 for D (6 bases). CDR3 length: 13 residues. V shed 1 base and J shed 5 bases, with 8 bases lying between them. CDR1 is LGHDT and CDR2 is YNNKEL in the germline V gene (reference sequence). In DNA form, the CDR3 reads TGTGCCAGCAGCCAAGTTCGGGGGGAGACCCAGTACTTC. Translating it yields CASSQVRGETQYF.

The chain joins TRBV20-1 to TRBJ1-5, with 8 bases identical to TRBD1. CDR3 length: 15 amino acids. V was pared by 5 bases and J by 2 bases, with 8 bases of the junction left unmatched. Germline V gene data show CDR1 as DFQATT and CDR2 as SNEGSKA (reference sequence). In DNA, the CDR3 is TGCAGTGCTCCAGCCCAGGGGGCAGGCAATCAGCCCCAGCATTTT. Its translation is CSAPAQGAGNQPQHF.

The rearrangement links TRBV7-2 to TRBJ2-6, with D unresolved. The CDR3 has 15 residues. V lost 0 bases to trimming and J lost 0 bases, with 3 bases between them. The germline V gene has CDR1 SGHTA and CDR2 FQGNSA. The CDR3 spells CASSLAHSGANVLTF. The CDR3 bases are TGTGCCAGCAGCTTAGCCCACTCTGGGGCCAACGTCCTGACTTTC.

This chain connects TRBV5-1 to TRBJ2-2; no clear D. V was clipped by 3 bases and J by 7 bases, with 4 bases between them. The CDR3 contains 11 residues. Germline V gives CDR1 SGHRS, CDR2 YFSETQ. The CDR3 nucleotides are TGCGCCAGCAGCTATGGCGGGGAGCTGTTTTTT. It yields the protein CASSYGGELFF.

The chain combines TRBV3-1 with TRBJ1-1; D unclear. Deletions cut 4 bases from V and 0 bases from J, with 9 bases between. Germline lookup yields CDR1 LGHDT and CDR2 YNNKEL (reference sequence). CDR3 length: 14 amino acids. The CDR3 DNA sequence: TGTGCCAGCAGCCCGGACCTAATGAACACTGAAGCTTTCTTT. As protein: CASSPDLMNTEAFF.

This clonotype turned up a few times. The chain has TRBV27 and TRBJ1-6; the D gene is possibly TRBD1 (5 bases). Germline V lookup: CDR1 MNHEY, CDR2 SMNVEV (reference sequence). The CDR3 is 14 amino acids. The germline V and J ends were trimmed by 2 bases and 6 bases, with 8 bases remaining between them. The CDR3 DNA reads TGTGCCAGCAGTTTAGGGGGGTTTAATTCACCCCTCCACTTT. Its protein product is CASSLGGFNSPLHF.

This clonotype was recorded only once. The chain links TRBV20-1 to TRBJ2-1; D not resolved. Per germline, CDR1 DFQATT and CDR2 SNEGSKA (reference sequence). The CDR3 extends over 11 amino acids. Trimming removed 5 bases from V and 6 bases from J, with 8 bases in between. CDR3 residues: CSADGANEQFF. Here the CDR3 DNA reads TGCAGTGCTGATGGCGCCAATGAGCAGTTCTTC.

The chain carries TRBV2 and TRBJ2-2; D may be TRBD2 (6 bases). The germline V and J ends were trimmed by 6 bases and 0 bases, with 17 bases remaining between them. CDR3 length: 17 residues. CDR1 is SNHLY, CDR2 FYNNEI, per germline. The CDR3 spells CASRATRAETNTGELFF. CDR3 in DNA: TGTGCCAGCAGGGCGACTAGGGCGGAAACGAACACCGGGGAGCTGTTTTTT.

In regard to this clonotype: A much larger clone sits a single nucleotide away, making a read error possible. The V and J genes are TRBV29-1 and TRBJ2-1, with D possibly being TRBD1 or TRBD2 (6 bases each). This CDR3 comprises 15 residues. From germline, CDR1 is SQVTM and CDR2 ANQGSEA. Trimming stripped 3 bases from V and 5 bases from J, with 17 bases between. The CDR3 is CSVDRGTPTDNEQFF. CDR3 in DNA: TGCAGCGTTGATCGCGGGACACCTACGGACAATGAGCAGTTCTTC.